The present T cell receptor beta chain was sequenced within a study of T cells after yellow fever vaccination. Notes on the study in general: A faster peak, day 5 versus 15, was reached by the weaker secondary response.

TCRdb reprocessed the 5' RACE reads with MiXCR, giving one entry per CDR3 protein. Here the sample spans around 320,000 distinct CDR3 sequences, around 9.3% being singletons. This CDR3 contains 14 residues. Germline V gene sequence: CDR1 SGHRS, CDR2 YFSETQ. V was clipped by 4 bases and J by 6 bases; unmatched bases: 5. As regards this clonotype: As yet, its antigen is unknown.

The chain couples TRBV5-1 to TRBJ2-1; 9 nucleotides agree with TRBD2. The source of this sequence is a man in his late teens or twenties who received the YFV17D yellow fever vaccine. Sequencing was performed on CD4+ T cells sorted from PBMCs, taken 5 days after the yellow fever booster vaccination. The CDR3 region has the DNA TGCGCCAGCAGCCGGAGCGGGGGGACCAATGAGCAGTTCTTC. Amino acid sequence: CASSRSGGTNEQFF.